The source of this TCR beta chain is a study of read filtering for tumor transcriptome and immune sequencing. This library used 300 to 500 ng RNA and molecular barcoded adaptors spanning alpha/delta and beta/gamma chains. TCRdb used MiXCR to reprocess the reads, holding one entry per CDR3 protein. Of about 58,000 distinct CDR3 sequences in the sample, 9% to 15% are singletons; the top ten hold more than 15%. This clonotype was seen ten or more times. Sequencing input: a population of CD138-negative cells sorted from bone marrow. The receptor was isolated from a donor aged 40 or older with multiple myeloma.

Here the CDR3 reads CASSFGQGFEKLFF. The CDR3, as DNA: TGTGCCAGCAGCTTCGGACAGGGTTTTGAAAAACTGTTTTTT. V and J are TRBV5-5 and TRBJ1-4; TRBD1 matches 8 bases. There are 14 residues in the CDR3. V was clipped by 2 bases and J by 7 bases; unmatched bases: 4. Germline CDR1 reads SGHKS; CDR2 reads YYEKEE (reference sequence).